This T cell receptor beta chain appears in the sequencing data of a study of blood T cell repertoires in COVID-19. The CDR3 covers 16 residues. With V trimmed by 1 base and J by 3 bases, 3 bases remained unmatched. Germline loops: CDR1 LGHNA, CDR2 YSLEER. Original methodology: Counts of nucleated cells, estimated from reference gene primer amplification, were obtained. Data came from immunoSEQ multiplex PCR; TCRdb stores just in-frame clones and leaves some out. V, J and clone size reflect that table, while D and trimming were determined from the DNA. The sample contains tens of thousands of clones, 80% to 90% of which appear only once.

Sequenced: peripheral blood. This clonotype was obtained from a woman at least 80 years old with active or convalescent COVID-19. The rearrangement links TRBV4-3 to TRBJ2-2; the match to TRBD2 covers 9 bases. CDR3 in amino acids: CASSQGAGGDTGELFF. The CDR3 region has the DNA TGCGCCAGCAGCCAAGGAGCGGGGGGAGACACCGGGGAGCTGTTTTTT.